This is a list of T cell receptor beta chains from one sample in a study of human T cells and chemical hapten exposure. Using its own MiXCR run on the RACE reads, TCRdb lists one record per CDR3 protein. The sample shows 150,000 to 200,000 distinct CDR3 sequences, about 25% of them seen only once. The sequencing here drew on whole blood, taken in connection with sensitization to the hapten diphenylcyclopropenone (DPC). These receptors were obtained from a woman aged 40 to 55 with alopecia areata. Some clones in this sample may be carry-over from other donors' samples. The CDR3 runs from the conserved cysteine through the conserved F or W. D genes are given only for firm matches. Where a row states a size, it is once, few, many or the class of an expanded clone; other rows omit it.

D | J | size | V | DNA | CDR3
- | TRBJ2-5 | - | TRBV20-1 | TGCAGTGCCAGGGTCCCAGTGGAGACCCAGTACTTC | CSARVPVETQYF
- | TRBJ1-2 | many | TRBV27 | TGTGCCAGCTTCTCTATACTGCAGGCTAACTATGGCTACACCTTC | CASFSILQANYGYTF
TRBD1 | TRBJ2-6 | once | TRBV6-2/TRBV6-3 | TGTGCCAGCAGTCCGGGACAGGGGCCGTTTGTCCTGACTTTC | CASSPGQGPFVLTF
- | TRBJ1-5 | - | TRBV21-1 | TGTGCCAGCAGCAAAGTTAGGGGGCAGGAAGATCAGCCCCAGCATTTT | CASSKVRGQEDQPQHF
- | TRBJ2-1 | few | TRBV3-1 | TGTGCCAGCAGCCGCGGGACTTATCGCTCCTACAATGAGCAGTTCTTC | CASSRGTYRSYNEQFF
TRBD2 | TRBJ2-1 | few | TRBV5-4 | TGTGCCAGCAGCTTGGAGAGCGGGAGGAAGTACAATGAGCAGTTCTTC | CASSLESGRKYNEQFF
- | TRBJ2-1 | many | TRBV28 | TGTGCCAGCATTAACCCCGGTTACAATGAGCAGTTCTTC | CASINPGYNEQFF
- | TRBJ2-3 | - | TRBV5-8 | TGTGCCAGCAGCACCAAGCTCAGGGCAGATACGCAGTATTTT | CASSTKLRADTQYF
- | TRBJ1-1 | - | TRBV15 | TGTGCCACCAGCAGAGCCCGGGTCAGCACTGAAGCTTTCTTT | CATSRARVSTEAFF
- | TRBJ1-3 | - | TRBV18 | TGTGCCAGCTCACCCGAAGGGAACACCATATATTTT | CASSPEGNTIYF
- | TRBJ2-1 | few | TRBV15 | TGTGCCACCAGCAGAGAGGGGGAGCAGTTCTTC | CATSREGEQFF
TRBD1 | TRBJ1-5 | - | TRBV28 | TGTGCCAGCAGACCCGGACAGGGCCGACAGCCCCAGCATTTT | CASRPGQGRQPQHF
- | TRBJ1-5 | few | TRBV27 | TGTGCCAGCAGTTGGGACGTCAATCAGCCCCAGCATTTT | CASSWDVNQPQHF
- | TRBJ2-1 | few | TRBV12-3/TRBV12-4 | TGTGCCAGCAGTTTCTTTCACAATGAGCAGTTCTTC | CASSFFHNEQFF
TRBD2 | TRBJ2-7 | - | TRBV27 | TGTGCCAGCAGGCCGGGTCTAGCGGGAGAGAGAGGGGGGCAGTACTTC | CASRPGLAGERGGQYF
- | TRBJ2-3 | - | TRBV20-1 | TGCAGTGCTAGAGGAGGAGACACAGATACGCAGTATTTT | CSARGGDTDTQYF
TRBD2 | TRBJ2-1 | - | TRBV6-5 | TGTGCCAGCAGTTATGGGACTAGCGGGAGCGATGAGCAGTTCTTC | CASSYGTSGSDEQFF
- | TRBJ2-2 | few | TRBV7-8 | TGTGCCAGCAGCCCGACGGCCGGGGAGCTGTTTTTT | CASSPTAGELFF
- | TRBJ1-2 | - | TRBV7-9 | TGTGCCAGCAGCACGGGACAAAATGAAGCTGGCTACACCTTC | CASSTGQNEAGYTF
TRBD1 | TRBJ1-5 | - | TRBV28 | TGTGCCAGTACAGGGGGCGGTCAGCCCCAGCATTTT | CASTGGGQPQHF
TRBD2 | TRBJ2-3 | - | TRBV20-1 | TGCAGTGCTAGAGTGACTAGCGGACGCACAGATACGCAGTATTTT | CSARVTSGRTDTQYF
TRBD2 | TRBJ2-1 | - | TRBV7-9 | TGTGCCAGCAGCTTATTGGTCAGGACTAGCGGCTTGCACTACAATGAGCAGTTCTTC | CASSLLVRTSGLHYNEQFF
- | TRBJ2-1 | many | TRBV28 | TGTGCCAGCCTAAGAGGGGACAAGTACAATGAGCAGTTCTTC | CASLRGDKYNEQFF
- | TRBJ1-6 | - | TRBV6-2/TRBV6-3 | TGTGCCAGCACCTCAAGTCAGGGGACCTCACCCCTCCACTTT | CASTSSQGTSPLHF
- | TRBJ1-1 | - | TRBV4-2 | TGTGCCAGCAGCCCCTGGCTACTAGGGCAGGGAAAAACTGAAGCTTTCTTT | CASSPWLLGQGKTEAFF
- | TRBJ2-5 | - | TRBV18 | TGTGCCAGCTCACGACCGACAGATCAAGAGACCCAGTACTTC | CASSRPTDQETQYF
- | TRBJ2-3 | - | TRBV20-1 | TGCAGTGCTACTAGATTGGTGTCCTCGGGTACGCAGTATTTT | CSATRLVSSGTQYF
- | TRBJ2-5 | - | TRBV6-2/TRBV6-3 | TGTGCCAGCAGTTACGGACAGCGGAAAGAGACCCAGTACTTC | CASSYGQRKETQYF
- | TRBJ1-1 | - | TRBV29-1 | TGCAGCGTTGCTCGGAGTTCTGAAGCTTTCTTT | CSVARSSEAFF
TRBD1 | TRBJ2-7 | - | TRBV5-1 | TGCGCCAGCAGCGATCCGGACAGGCCTCTGGAGCAGTACTTC | CASSDPDRPLEQYF
TRBD2 | TRBJ2-1 | - | TRBV11-2 | TGTGCCAGCAGCTTAGGAGCGGGAGACGGAAACAATGAGCAGTTCTTC | CASSLGAGDGNNEQFF
TRBD2 | TRBJ2-7 | - | TRBV20-1 | TGCAGTGCTAGAGGGACTAGCGTTTACTCCTACGAGCAGTACTTC | CSARGTSVYSYEQYF
TRBD2 | TRBJ2-5 | - | TRBV7-2 | TGTGCCAGCAGCCCGGGACTAGCGGGCACCCAAGAGACCCAGTACTTC | CASSPGLAGTQETQYF
TRBD2 | TRBJ2-3 | few | TRBV7-9 | TGTGCCAGCAGCCCCGGACTAGAATTCTTCACAGATACGCAGTATTTT | CASSPGLEFFTDTQYF
- | TRBJ2-5 | few | TRBV15 | TGTGCCACCAGCAGGGTAGCCGGGCCCCCTGCCTTC | CATSRVAGPPAF
TRBD1 | TRBJ1-4 | - | TRBV28 | TGTGCCAGCTTACAGGGGGCGAACGAAAAACTGTTTTTT | CASLQGANEKLFF
TRBD2 | TRBJ2-7 | many | TRBV10-3 | TGTGCCATCAGTGCGGGACTAGCGGGGAACTACGAGCAGTACTTC | CAISAGLAGNYEQYF
- | TRBJ1-4 | few | TRBV12-3/TRBV12-4 | TGTGCCAGCAGCTCCGGGACAACTAATGAAAAACTGTTTTTT | CASSSGTTNEKLFF
TRBD2 | TRBJ2-7 | many | TRBV5-1 | TGCGCCAGCAGTAAGGTCGGGACTAGCGGTAGTTACGAGCAGTACTTC | CASSKVGTSGSYEQYF
- | TRBJ2-7 | many | TRBV28 | TGTGCCAGCGGCCGAGGGTACGAGCAGTACTTC | CASGRGYEQYF
- | TRBJ1-5 | few | TRBV21-1 | TGTGCCAGCGGGGGACAGGGGATTAATCAGCCCCAGCATTTT | CASGGQGINQPQHF
- | TRBJ2-5 | - | TRBV25-1 | TGTGCCAGCAGTGATGGGGGACGCGAGACCCAGTACTTC | CASSDGGRETQYF
- | TRBJ2-1 | - | TRBV20-1 | TGCAGTGCTATACCCCTTGGATGGCAGTTCTTC | CSAIPLGWQFF
TRBD1 | TRBJ2-1 | - | TRBV18 | TGTGCCAGCTCACCACTAGACAGGGGAGGCCATGAGCAGTTCTTC | CASSPLDRGGHEQFF
- | TRBJ2-1 | - | TRBV4-3 | TGCGCCAGCAGCCAAGATCGCATGGGCAGCTACAATGAGCAGTTCTTC | CASSQDRMGSYNEQFF
TRBD2 | TRBJ2-1 | few | TRBV12-3/TRBV12-4 | TGTGCCAGCAGTGTAAGCGGGAGGGCCAATGAGCAGTTCTTC | CASSVSGRANEQFF
- | TRBJ2-3 | - | TRBV29-1 | TGCAGCGTTGAAGATGGCACAGGAAGGTATTTT | CSVEDGTGRYF
- | TRBJ2-2 | - | TRBV7-9 | TGTGCCAGCAGCCCAGGACCATCCACCTTGGGTACCGGGGAGCTGTTTTTT | CASSPGPSTLGTGELFF
- | TRBJ1-1 | - | TRBV7-3 | TGTGCCAGCAGCTTAACCGGGGGCAGGGCTGAAGCTTTCTTT | CASSLTGGRAEAFF
- | TRBJ2-3 | once | TRBV12-3/TRBV12-4 | TGTGCCAGCAGTGGAGAAGGGTCCACAGATACGCAGTATTTT | CASSGEGSTDTQYF